This TCR beta chain was recorded in a study of blood T cell repertoires in COVID-19. The wider study: The origin of the acute and convalescent COVID-19 samples was the United States, Italy and Spain. The analysed material was cDNA or gDNA that came from T cells, B-cell-depleted T cells, or PBMCs.

V lost 6 bases to trimming and J lost 6 bases; unmatched junction nucleotides: 7. The CDR3 has 13 residues. The V gene's germline CDR1 is MNHNY and CDR2 SVGAGI (reference sequence). Libraries were prepared by immunoSEQ multiplex PCR; TCRdb keeps only in-frame clonotypes and omits some of them. The sample contains about 360,000 clones, 70% to 90% of which appear only once. The sequencing sample was made of peripheral blood. The rearrangement joins TRBV6-6 to TRBJ1-2; TRBD1 matches 7 bases. The TCR was taken from a woman in her fifties or sixties with COVID-19, enrolled during active disease. The CDR3 spells CASREQGGNGYTF. In DNA, the CDR3 is TGTGCCAGCAGGGAACAAGGGGGCAATGGCTACACCTTC.